This TCR beta chain was sequenced for a study of control samples from healthy donors and cancer patients. CDR3 length: 15 amino acids. The V gene's germline CDR1 is SGHTA and CDR2 FQGTGA. The V gene end was trimmed by 5 bases and the J gene end by 6 bases; junction bases not matched to a gene: 7. Profiling relied on immunoSEQ multiplex PCR, and the TCRdb table lists in-frame clones only, not all of them. The sample includes some 200,000 clones, roughly 94% seen only once; the top ten take about 1.6%. The V gene is TRBV7-3, the J gene TRBJ2-1, with 10 positions matching TRBD1. The source of this sequence is a man aged 50 or older in good health. Sequencing was done on a sample of blood. CDR3 DNA sequence: TGTGCCAGCAGCGCTTCGGGACAGGGGCGCAATGAGCAGTTCTTC. Translated, it gives CASSASGQGRNEQFF.